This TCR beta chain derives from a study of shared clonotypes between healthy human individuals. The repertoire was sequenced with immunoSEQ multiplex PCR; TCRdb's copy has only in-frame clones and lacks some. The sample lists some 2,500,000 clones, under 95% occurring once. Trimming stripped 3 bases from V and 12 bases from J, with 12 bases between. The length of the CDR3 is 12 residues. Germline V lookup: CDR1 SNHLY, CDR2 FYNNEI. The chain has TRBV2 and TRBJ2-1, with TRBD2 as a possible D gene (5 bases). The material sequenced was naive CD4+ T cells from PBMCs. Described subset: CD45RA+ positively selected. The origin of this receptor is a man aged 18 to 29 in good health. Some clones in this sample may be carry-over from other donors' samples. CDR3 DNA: TGTGCCAGCAGTGACCGGGATAACGGGCAGTTCTTC. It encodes CASSDRDNGQFF.